Listed below are T cell receptor beta chains from one sample, sequenced in a study of monozygotic twins with inflammatory bowel disease. TCRdb re-called the 5' RACE reads and gives one entry per CDR3 protein, without DNA. This sample contains approximately 400,000 distinct CDR3 sequences. The specimen sequenced was blood. The receptors here all came from a human donor with ulcerative colitis or Crohn's disease, or a healthy co-twin of an affected twin (not recorded which). CDR3s include the opening cysteine and the closing phenylalanine or tryptophan. Each record gives: J gene, V gene, CDR3 protein.

TRBJ2-7	TRBV20-1	CSAPFTSGFSYEQYF
TRBJ2-7	TRBV7-2	CASSRQVSAEQYF
TRBJ2-7	TRBV4-1	CASSQDRNKLARDYEQYF
TRBJ2-7	TRBV29-1	CSVRVIEAGEQYF
TRBJ2-3	TRBV29-1	CSRTWGDTQYF
TRBJ1-6	TRBV3-1	CASNRGVNSPLHF
TRBJ2-3	TRBV25-1	CASSELRGGTDTQYF
TRBJ2-3	TRBV5-5	CASSLGGLAYTDTQYF
TRBJ1-2	TRBV20-1	CSARAGGSLNYGYTF
TRBJ2-2	TRBV7-2	CASSLAGGGTGELFF
TRBJ2-1	TRBV20-1	CSARSGLAYNEQFF
TRBJ2-2	TRBV5-1	CASSSGTGLNTGELFF
TRBJ2-3	TRBV5-1	CASSFGRQAKGADTQYF
TRBJ2-2	TRBV10-3	CAISGQGTGELFF
TRBJ2-3	TRBV27	CASRRALTDTQYF
TRBJ2-7	TRBV5-1	CASSLAGPSGYEQYF
TRBJ2-5	TRBV20-1	CSATNSETQYF
TRBJ2-4	TRBV3-1	CASSQAPFGNIQYF
TRBJ2-5	TRBV7-9	CASSLSGVKGETQYF
TRBJ2-7	TRBV5-1	CASSSRDSQYEQYF
TRBJ1-2	TRBV29-1	CSVGGGRNYGYTF
TRBJ2-5	TRBV20-1	CSARGRALETQYF
TRBJ2-5	TRBV12-3/TRBV12-4	CASSSDSGTEETQYF
TRBJ2-3	TRBV5-1	CASSLDRPPTDTQYF
TRBJ2-1	TRBV25-1	CASSEWGGGLYNEQFF
TRBJ2-7	TRBV28	CASSFIGLAIHEQYF
TRBJ2-7	TRBV5-1	CASSSSGGEQYF
TRBJ2-7	TRBV6-5	CAAGDSPYEQYF
TRBJ2-7	TRBV7-9	CASSLEETGVYEQYF
TRBJ2-7	TRBV20-1	CSASDTSASYEQYF
TRBJ2-3	TRBV6-1	CASSHWTPSQGLRTDTQYF
TRBJ1-1	TRBV5-5	CASSLTLYQGINTEAFF
TRBJ2-7	TRBV5-1	CASSLAYDRGYEQYF